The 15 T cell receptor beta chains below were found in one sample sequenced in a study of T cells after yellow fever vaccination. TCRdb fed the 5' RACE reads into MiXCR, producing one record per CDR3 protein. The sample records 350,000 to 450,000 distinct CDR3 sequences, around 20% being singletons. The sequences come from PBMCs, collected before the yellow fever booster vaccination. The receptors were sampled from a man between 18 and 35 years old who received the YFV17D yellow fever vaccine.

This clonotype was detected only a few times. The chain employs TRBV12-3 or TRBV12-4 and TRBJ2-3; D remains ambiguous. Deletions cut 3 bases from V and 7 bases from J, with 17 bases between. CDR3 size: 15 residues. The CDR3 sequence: CASSFREAVGNTQYF. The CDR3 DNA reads TGTGCCAGCAGTTTTCGTGAGGCGGTGGGGAATACGCAGTATTTT.

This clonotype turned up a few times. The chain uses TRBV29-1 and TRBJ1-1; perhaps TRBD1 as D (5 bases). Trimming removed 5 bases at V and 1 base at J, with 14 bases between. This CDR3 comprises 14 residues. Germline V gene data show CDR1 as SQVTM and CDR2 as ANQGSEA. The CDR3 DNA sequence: TGCAGCGTTCTCACGGGGGAGGAGAACACTGAAGCTTTCTTT. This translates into CSVLTGEENTEAFF.

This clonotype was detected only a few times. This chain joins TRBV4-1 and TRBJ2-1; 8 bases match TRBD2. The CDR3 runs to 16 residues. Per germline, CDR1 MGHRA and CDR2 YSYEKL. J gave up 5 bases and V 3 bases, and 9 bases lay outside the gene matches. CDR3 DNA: TGCGCCAGCAGCCACCCCGGGACTAGTGGGCACAATGAGCAGTTCTTC. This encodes CASSHPGTSGHNEQFF.

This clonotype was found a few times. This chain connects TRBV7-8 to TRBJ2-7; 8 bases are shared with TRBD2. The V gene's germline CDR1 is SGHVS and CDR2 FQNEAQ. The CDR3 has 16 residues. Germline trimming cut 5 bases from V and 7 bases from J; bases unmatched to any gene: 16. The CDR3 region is CASSLRLALYRGEQYF. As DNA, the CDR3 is TGTGCCAGCAGCCTCCGACTAGCGCTCTACCGGGGGGAGCAGTACTTC. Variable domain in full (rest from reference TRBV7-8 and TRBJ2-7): GAGVSQSPRYKVAKRGQDVALRCDPISGHVSLFWYQQALGQGPEFLTYFQNEAQLDKSGLPSDRFFAERPEGSVSTLKIQRTQQEDSAVYLCASSLRLALYRGEQYFGPGTRLTVT.

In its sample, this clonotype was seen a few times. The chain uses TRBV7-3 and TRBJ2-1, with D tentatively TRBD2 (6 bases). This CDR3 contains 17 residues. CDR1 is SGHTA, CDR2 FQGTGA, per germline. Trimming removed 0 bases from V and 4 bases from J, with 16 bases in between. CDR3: CASSLTGGAGGYNEQFF. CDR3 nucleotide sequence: TGTGCCAGCAGCTTAACGGGCGGGGCCGGCGGGTACAATGAGCAGTTCTTC.

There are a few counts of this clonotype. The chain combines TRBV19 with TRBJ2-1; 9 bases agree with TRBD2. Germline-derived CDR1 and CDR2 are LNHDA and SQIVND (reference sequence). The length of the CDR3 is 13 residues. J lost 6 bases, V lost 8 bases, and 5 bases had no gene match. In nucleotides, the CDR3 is TGTGCCAGTGGGGCTAGCGGGGTCAATGAGCAGTTCTTC. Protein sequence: CASGASGVNEQFF. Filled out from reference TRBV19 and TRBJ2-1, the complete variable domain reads DGGITQSPKYLFRKEGQNVTLSCEQNLNHDAMYWYRQDPGQGLRLIYYSQIVNDFQKGDIAEGYSVSREKKESFPLTVTSAQKNPTAFYLCASGASGVNEQFFGPGTRLTVL.

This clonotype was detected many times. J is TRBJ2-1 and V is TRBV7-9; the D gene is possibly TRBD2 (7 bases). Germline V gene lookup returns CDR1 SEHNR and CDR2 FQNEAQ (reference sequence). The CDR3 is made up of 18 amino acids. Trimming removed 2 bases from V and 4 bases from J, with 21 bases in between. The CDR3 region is CASSLFSGGPSTYNEQFF. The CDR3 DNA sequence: TGTGCCAGCAGCTTATTTTCCGGGGGGCCTTCAACTTACAATGAGCAGTTCTTC.

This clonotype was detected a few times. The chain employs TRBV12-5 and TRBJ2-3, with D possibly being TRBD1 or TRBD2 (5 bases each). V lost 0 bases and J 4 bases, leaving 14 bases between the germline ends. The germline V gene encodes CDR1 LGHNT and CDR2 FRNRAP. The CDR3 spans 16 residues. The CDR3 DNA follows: TGTGCTAGTGGTTTGGTACTGGGACGGCTTGCAGATACGCAGTATTTT. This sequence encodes CASGLVLGRLADTQYF.

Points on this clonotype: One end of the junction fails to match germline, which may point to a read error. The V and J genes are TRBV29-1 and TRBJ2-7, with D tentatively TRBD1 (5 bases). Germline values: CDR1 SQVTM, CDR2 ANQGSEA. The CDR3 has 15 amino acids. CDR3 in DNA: TGCAGCGTGGAAGACCACAGGTCTGGGTTCGAGGAGCAGTACTTC. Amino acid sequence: CSVEDHRSGFEEQYF.

The CDR3 here is CASSAPHEQFF. Written as DNA, the CDR3 is TGTGCCAGCAGCGCACCCCATGAGCAGTTCTTC. This rearrangement joins TRBV5-4 to TRBJ2-1; D call uncertain. Germline assignment: CDR1 SGHNT and CDR2 YYREEE (reference sequence). Trimming pared 4 bases from V and 8 bases from J, leaving 7 bases between. The CDR3 consists of 11 residues.

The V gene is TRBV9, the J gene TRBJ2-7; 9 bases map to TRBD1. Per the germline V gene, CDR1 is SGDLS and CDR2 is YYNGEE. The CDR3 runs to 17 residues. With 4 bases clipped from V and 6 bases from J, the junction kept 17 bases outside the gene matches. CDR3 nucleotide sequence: TGTGCCAGCAGCTCCACTCTCAGTTCGGGACAGGGAGGCGAGCAGTACTTC. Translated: CASSSTLSSGQGGEQYF.

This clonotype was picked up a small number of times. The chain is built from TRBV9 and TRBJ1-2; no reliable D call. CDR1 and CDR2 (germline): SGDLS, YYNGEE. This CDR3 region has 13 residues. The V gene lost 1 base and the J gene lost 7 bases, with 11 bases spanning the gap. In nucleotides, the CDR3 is TGTGCCAGCAGCGTAAGTCCTGAATGTGGCTACACCTTC. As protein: CASSVSPECGYTF.

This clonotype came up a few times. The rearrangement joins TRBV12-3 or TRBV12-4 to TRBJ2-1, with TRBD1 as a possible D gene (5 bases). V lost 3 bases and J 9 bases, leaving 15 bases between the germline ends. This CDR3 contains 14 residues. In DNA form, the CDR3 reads TGTGCCAGCAGTTTTCTCCTGCAGGGCGTTGAGCAGTTCTTC. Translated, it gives CASSFLLQGVEQFF.

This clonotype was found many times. The DNA for the CDR3 is TGTGCCATCAGTTCAGGGAACTATGGCTACACCTTC. Its translation: CAISSGNYGYTF. The rearrangement links TRBV10-3 to TRBJ1-2; possible D gene TRBD1, 5 bases. V gave up 5 bases and J gave up 2 bases, with 6 bases separating them. Germline loops: CDR1 ENHRY, CDR2 SYGVKD. The CDR3 loop spans 12 amino acids.

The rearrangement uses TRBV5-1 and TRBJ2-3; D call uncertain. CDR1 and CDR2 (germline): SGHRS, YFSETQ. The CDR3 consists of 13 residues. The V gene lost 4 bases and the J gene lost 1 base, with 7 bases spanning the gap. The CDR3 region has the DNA TGCGCCAGCAGCGAACCAGGCACAGATACGCAGTATTTT. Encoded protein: CASSEPGTDTQYF.